Below, 20 T cell receptor beta chains from the same sample are listed, as sequenced in a study of cytotoxic CD8 clonotypes in ibrutinib-treated CLL. The protocol was immunoSEQ multiplex PCR, while the TCRdb copy is restricted to in-frame clones and leaves out a portion. Of 130,000 or so clones in the sample, roughly 80% are singletons; the top ten hold roughly a quarter. The input for sequencing was PBMCs, taken after 12 months of ibrutinib treatment. The origin of the receptors is a human donor with chronic lymphocytic leukemia.

The CDR3 nucleotides read TGTGCCAGCAGCCGGACAGGTGGAGGACCTGGGGCCAACGTCCTGACTTTC. Translating gives CASSRTGGGPGANVLTF. The V call is TRBV11-2, the J call TRBJ2-6, with 7 bases aligning to TRBD1. Germline V lookup: CDR1 SGHAT, CDR2 FQNNGV. Trimming removed 5 bases from V and 2 bases from J; junction bases left unmatched: 9. The CDR3 is made up of 17 amino acids.

The V call is TRBV30, the J call TRBJ2-7; the match to TRBD1 covers 7 bases. Germline V gene lookup returns CDR1 GTSNPN and CDR2 SVGIG (reference sequence). V shed 4 bases and J 2 bases; nucleotides not matched to a gene: 5. The CDR3 has 13 residues. CDR3 DNA sequence: TGTGCCTGGACTCAACAGGGGACCTACGAGCAGTACTTC. Its protein is CAWTQQGTYEQYF.

This clone showed up just a few times. This sequence joins TRBV18 and TRBJ2-2; 11 bases agree with TRBD2. The J segment lost 0 bases and the V segment lost 0 bases, leaving 3 bases of the junction unmatched. The CDR3 runs to 18 residues. Germline V gene sequence: CDR1 KGHSH, CDR2 LQKENI. The CDR3 DNA reads as TGTGCCAGCTCACCACCCGGGACTAGCGGACCGAACACCGGGGAGCTGTTTTTT. Encoded protein: CASSPPGTSGPNTGELFF.

This clone appeared once. This chain connects TRBV6-5 to TRBJ1-2; the D gene is possibly TRBD1 (6 bases). Germline assignment: CDR1 MNHEY and CDR2 SVGAGI. CDR3 length: 15 residues. Trimming shortened V by 0 bases and J by 8 bases, and 16 bases separated the two germline ends. CDR3 in DNA: TGTGCCAGCAGTTACTCAGGACAGATCGCAGACGGCTACACCTTC. Protein sequence: CASSYSGQIADGYTF.

This clone was picked up one time. This chain links TRBV28 with TRBJ2-7, with D unresolved. The CDR3 loop spans 13 amino acids. The V and J ends lost 3 bases and 0 bases respectively, with 6 bases between them. The germline CDR1 and CDR2 sequences are MDHEN and SYDVKM. This CDR3 reads CASSFGPSYEQYF. CDR3 DNA: TGTGCCAGCAGTTTCGGGCCCTCCTACGAGCAGTACTTC. The full variable domain, rest sourced from reference TRBV28 and TRBJ2-7, is DVKVTQSSRYLVKRTGEKVFLECVQDMDHENMFWYRQDPGLGLRLIYFSYDVKMKEKGDIPEGYSVSREKKERFSLILESASTNQTSMYLCASSFGPSYEQYFGPGTRLTVT.

The rearrangement uses TRBV15 and TRBJ1-1; D possibly corresponds to TRBD1 (5 bases). Germline V CDR1 and CDR2: LNHNV, YYDKDF (reference sequence). The CDR3 length is 16 residues. V lost 1 base and J 1 base, leaving 13 bases between the germline ends. CDR3 residues: CATSRAPETGNTEAFF. In DNA form, the CDR3 reads TGTGCCACCAGCAGAGCCCCGGAAACAGGGAACACTGAAGCTTTCTTT.

The chain links TRBV6-5 to TRBJ2-7; D is possibly TRBD1 or TRBD2 (5 bases each). Trimming took 5 bases from V and 4 from J, leaving 15 bases between them. Germline V gives CDR1 MNHEY, CDR2 SVGAGI. This CDR3 has 14 residues. The DNA of the CDR3 is TGTGCCAGCAGTCTTCGGGGCCTCGGTTACGAGCAGTACTTC. This translates into CASSLRGLGYEQYF.

The chain employs TRBV9 and TRBJ1-3; D might be TRBD1 (5 bases). Germline CDR1 and CDR2: SGDLS and YYNGEE. The CDR3 loop spans 17 amino acids. V was pared by 0 bases and J by 0 bases, with 13 bases between. The CDR3 coding sequence is TGTGCCAGCAGCGTAGGAGGAGGGACCGACTCTGGAAACACCATATATTTT. This translates into CASSVGGGTDSGNTIYF.

This clone came up many times. The chain joins TRBV14 to TRBJ1-4, with TRBD1 as a possible D gene (6 bases). The CDR3 sequence is 12 residues long. V was trimmed by 8 bases and J by 7 bases, leaving 11 bases between them. CDR1 is SGHDN and CDR2 is FVKESK in the germline V gene. The CDR3 region is CASRGLSEKLFF. CDR3 DNA sequence: TGTGCCAGCCGGGGGCTTAGTGAAAAACTGTTTTTT.

J is TRBJ2-3 and V is TRBV11-1; 9 bases line up with TRBD1. J lost 1 base, V lost 3 bases, and 2 bases had no gene match. This CDR3 spans 15 amino acids. Germline CDR1 is SGHAT and CDR2 is FQDESV (reference sequence). The CDR3 loop reads CASSLGQGRTDTQYF. The CDR3 DNA is TGTGCCAGCAGCTTGGGACAGGGCCGCACAGATACGCAGTATTTT.

The chain links TRBV11-1 to TRBJ2-5; D could derive from TRBD1 or TRBD2 (5 bases each). V was pared by 1 base and J by 1 base, with 13 bases between. This CDR3 has 16 residues. Germline-derived CDR1 and CDR2 are SGHAT and FQDESV (reference sequence). CDR3 sequence: CASSLGRAGTQETQYF. CDR3 nucleotides: TGTGCCAGCAGCTTAGGGAGAGCCGGGACCCAAGAGACCCAGTACTTC. Based on the CDR3 plus reference TRBV11-1 and TRBJ2-5, the full variable domain is EAEVAQSPRYKITEKSQAVAFWCDPISGHATLYWYRQILGQGPELLVQFQDESVVDDSQLPKDRFSAERLKGVDSTLKIQPAELGDSAMYLCASSLGRAGTQETQYFGPGTRLLVL.

This chain connects TRBV27 to TRBJ2-7; 7 bases align to TRBD1. The germline V gene has CDR1 MNHEY and CDR2 SMNVEV (reference sequence). The CDR3 runs 13 residues. Germline trimming cut 1 base from V and 8 bases from J; bases unmatched to any gene: 5. CDR3 loop: CASSLYTGAQQYF. The CDR3 DNA follows: TGTGCCAGCAGTTTATATACAGGGGCCCAGCAGTACTTC.

This sequence joins TRBV2 and TRBJ2-2; possible D gene TRBD2, 5 bases. CDR1 SNHLY and CDR2 FYNNEI come from the germline V gene. Between the trimmed V and J ends, which lost 7 bases and 3 bases, there was a span of 12 bases. The CDR3 has 14 amino acids. CDR3 loop: CASKAGYYTGELFF. DNA of the CDR3: TGTGCCAGCAAGGCGGGTTATTACACCGGGGAGCTGTTTTTT.

The chain combines TRBV6-5 with TRBJ1-5; 9 nucleotides line up with TRBD1. The CDR3 runs 15 residues. From germline, CDR1 is MNHEY and CDR2 SVGAGI. V shed 6 bases, J shed 0 bases, and the junction held 3 bases outside the gene matches. CDR3 sequence (DNA): TGTGCCAGCAGCCGGACAGGGGATAGCAATCAGCCCCAGCATTTT. Translating gives CASSRTGDSNQPQHF.

The V and J genes are TRBV27 and TRBJ2-7, with a tentative D call TRBD1 (6 bases). Between the trimmed V and J ends, which lost 2 bases and 1 base, there was a span of 9 bases. The length of the CDR3 is 14 residues. Germline values: CDR1 MNHEY, CDR2 SMNVEV (reference sequence). CDR3 nucleotide sequence: TGTGCCAGCAGTTTAAGGGGACATTCCTACGAGCAGTACTTC. Translated, it gives CASSLRGHSYEQYF.

On this clone itself: Distinct nucleotide sequences in the sample also encode this CDR3. The chain links TRBV19 to TRBJ1-5; no reliable D call. This CDR3 comprises 13 residues. Trimming removed 3 bases at V and 4 bases at J, with 7 bases between. Germline CDR1 and CDR2: LNHDA and SQIVND (reference sequence). For the CDR3, the DNA is TGTGCCAGTAGTATTACTTCGAATCAGCCCCAGCATTTT. This codes for CASSITSNQPQHF.

This clone showed up just once. V usage is TRBV29-1 and J usage is TRBJ2-5; D tentatively reads TRBD1 or TRBD2 (7 bases each). The J call may be in error: the DNA end matches TRBJ2-7 better. The CDR3 runs to 14 residues. Germline-derived CDR1 and CDR2 are SQVTM and ANQGSEA. The CDR3 DNA follows: TGCAGCGTTGAAGATGGGCAGGGGGGGTACGAGCAGTACTTC. Its protein is CSVEDGQGGYEQYF.

This clone was picked up one time. The chain joins TRBV27 to TRBJ1-5, with D uncertain. Germline V gene sequence: CDR1 MNHEY, CDR2 SMNVEV (reference sequence). Trimming shortened V by 3 bases and J by 0 bases, and 9 bases separated the two germline ends. The CDR3 covers 15 residues. The CDR3 DNA reads TGTGCCAGCAGTTTCCTACAGCATAGCAATCAGCCCCAGCATTTT. Its translation: CASSFLQHSNQPQHF.

V usage is TRBV19 and J usage is TRBJ1-5, with TRBD1 as a possible D gene (6 bases). V lost 7 bases and J lost 2, with 15 bases in between. The CDR3 consists of 15 residues. Germline values: CDR1 LNHDA, CDR2 SQIVND (reference sequence). CDR3 DNA sequence: TGTGCCAGTACCGACAGGCCCGGGGGCAATCAGCCCCAGCATTTT. Translated, it gives CASTDRPGGNQPQHF.

This clone came up once. This chain uses TRBV28 with TRBJ2-7, with TRBD1 identical over 8 bases. The CDR3 length is 15 residues. Unmatched junction bases numbered 6, after V lost 2 bases and J lost 3 bases. From germline, CDR1 is MDHEN and CDR2 SYDVKM. The CDR3 protein is CASSLPTGAHYEQYF. The CDR3 coding sequence is TGTGCCAGCAGTTTACCGACAGGGGCGCACTACGAGCAGTACTTC.